These 32 T cell receptor beta chains were all obtained from the same sample, sequenced in a study of T-cell reconstitution after alpha-beta-depleted transplantation in children. Researchers prepared the TCRbeta library using unique molecular identifiers, the study reports. TCRdb analysed the PCR reads with MiXCR anew, one entry per CDR3 protein. The data hold 300,000 to 400,000 distinct CDR3 sequences, with 13% observed a single time. The material sequenced was PBMCs, taken from the stem cell graft. Receptor source: a human donor who donated a stem cell graft to a child with Fanconi anemia.

In DNA form, the CDR3 reads TGTGCCAGCAGGTGGACAGGGCCCGGGGAGCTGTTTTTT. Its translation: CASRWTGPGELFF. The V call is TRBV6-6, the J call TRBJ2-2; 8 nucleotides align to TRBD1. This CDR3 contains 13 residues. CDR1 and CDR2 from the germline V gene are MNHNY and SVGAGI (reference sequence). Germline trimming cut 6 bases from V and 6 bases from J; bases unmatched to any gene: 3.

The chain is built from TRBV3-1 and TRBJ2-5, with TRBD2 as a possible D gene (5 bases). In germline, CDR1 is LGHDT, CDR2 YNNKEL (reference sequence). The V end was cut by 0 bases, the J end by 7 bases, with 9 bases between. The CDR3 is 13 amino acids. CDR3 region: CASSQDLEGTQYF. Written as DNA, the CDR3 is TGTGCCAGCAGCCAAGATCTCGAGGGGACCCAGTACTTC.

The chain recombines TRBV27 with TRBJ2-3; TRBD1 aligns across 7 bases. With V trimmed by 4 bases and J by 9 bases, 10 bases remained unmatched. CDR1 and CDR2 from the germline V gene are MNHEY and SMNVEV (reference sequence). The CDR3 consists of 14 residues. CDR3 nucleotide sequence: TGTGCCAGCAGTTCAACTAACAGGGGTGACACGCAGTATTTT. This gives the protein CASSSTNRGDTQYF.

This clonotype was seen ten or more times. The genes are TRBV28 and TRBJ2-1; 10 bases fit TRBD2. The CDR3 sequence is 16 residues long. V lost 4 bases to trimming and J lost 3 bases; unmatched junction nucleotides: 6. Germline-derived CDR1 and CDR2 are MDHEN and SYDVKM. CDR3 nucleotides: TGTGCCAGCAGTTCCGGGACTAGCGAGAGCTACAATGAGCAGTTCTTC. As protein: CASSSGTSESYNEQFF.

This clonotype was seen only a few times. The rearrangement links TRBV20-1 to TRBJ2-1, with 8 bases identical to TRBD2. The CDR3 has 15 amino acids. Germline lookup yields CDR1 DFQATT and CDR2 SNEGSKA (reference sequence). Losses at the gene ends were 0 bases for V and 5 bases for J; bases not matched to a gene: 6. In DNA form, the CDR3 reads TGCAGTGCTAGAGATCCAAGCGGGGGAAACAATGAGCAGTTCTTC. Protein product: CSARDPSGGNNEQFF.

This chain joins TRBV12-3 or TRBV12-4 and TRBJ1-1, with TRBD1 as a possible D gene (5 bases). V shed 6 bases and J shed 5 bases, with 16 bases lying between them. The CDR3 length is 14 residues. This chain's CDR3 is CASRGVLSSTEAFF. The DNA of the CDR3 is TGTGCCAGCAGGGGGGTCCTTTCTAGTACTGAAGCTTTCTTT.

This clonotype was counted only a few times. The chain combines TRBV27 with TRBJ2-2; D is perhaps TRBD1 (5 bases). Germline CDR1 MNHEY, CDR2 SMNVEV (reference sequence). The CDR3 runs to 16 residues. Trimming took 1 base from V and 2 from J, leaving 11 bases between them. The DNA for the CDR3 is TGTGCCAGCAGTTTATATGGGGCAGCTAACACCGGGGAGCTGTTTTTT. It specifies CASSLYGAANTGELFF.

This rearrangement joins TRBV9 to TRBJ2-5, with D possibly called TRBD1 or TRBD2 (5 bases each). V shed 4 bases and J shed 3 bases, with 19 bases lying between them. This CDR3 spans 16 amino acids. In germline, CDR1 is SGDLS, CDR2 YYNGEE. DNA for the CDR3: TGTGCCAGCAGCCCCGGGGCCTCCGTGAGGGAAGAGACCCAGTACTTC. Its protein is CASSPGASVREETQYF.

This clonotype was seen only a few times. The V gene is TRBV7-9, the J gene TRBJ1-4; D is unresolved. The germline V gene has CDR1 SEHNR and CDR2 FQNEAQ (reference sequence). Trimming removed 4 bases at V and 7 bases at J, with 10 bases between. CDR3 length: 13 amino acids. The CDR3, as DNA: TGTGCCAGCAGCTCCGTACGGGGTGAAAAACTGTTTTTT. Residues: CASSSVRGEKLFF.

In DNA form, the CDR3 reads TGCGCCACCCAGGGGAAAAACATTCAGTACTTC. Its translation is CATQGKNIQYF. V and J are TRBV10-2 and TRBJ2-4; weak D call: TRBD1 (6 bases). Looked up from germline, CDR1 is WSHSY and CDR2 is SAAADI. The CDR3 consists of 11 residues. V lost 10 bases and J 4 bases, leaving 8 bases between the germline ends.

The chain links TRBV7-3 to TRBJ1-1, with 9 bases aligning to TRBD1. Trimming cost V 5 bases and J 11 bases; bases outside gene matches: 9. The CDR3 length is 13 residues. Germline V CDR1 and CDR2: SGHTA, FQGTGA. CDR3 sequence reads: CASSRGQGEVAFF. The CDR3 DNA follows: TGTGCCAGCAGCCGGGGACAGGGTGAGGTGGCTTTCTTT.

This clonotype appeared many times. This chain connects TRBV20-1 to TRBJ1-1, with no clear D. Germline CDR1 and CDR2: DFQATT and SNEGSKA (reference sequence). The CDR3 contains 13 residues. V lost 4 bases to trimming and J lost 2 bases, with 11 bases between them. The CDR3 loop is CSATPHLNTEAFF. For the CDR3, the DNA is TGCAGTGCTACCCCTCACCTAAACACTGAAGCTTTCTTT.

This chain links TRBV25-1 with TRBJ1-1; D gene ambiguous. The CDR3 length is 13 residues. Germline-derived CDR1 and CDR2 are MGHDK and SYGVNS. Trimming pared 8 bases from V and 5 bases from J, leaving 15 bases between. This CDR3 is CASSLRLGTEAFF. DNA for the CDR3: TGTGCCAGCTCCCTCAGACTGGGAACTGAAGCTTTCTTT.

This clonotype has a count of ten or more. This sequence joins TRBV28 and TRBJ1-2; D is undetermined. The V gene's germline CDR1 is MDHEN and CDR2 SYDVKM. V lost 10 bases and J lost 4, with 10 bases in between. This CDR3 has 11 residues. CDR3 in DNA: TGTGCCACCCCGGGGAGCTATGGCTACACCTTC. Translating it yields CATPGSYGYTF.

This clonotype was detected only a few times. The chain uses TRBV6-1 and TRBJ2-7; tentatively, D is TRBD2 (5 bases). From germline, CDR1 is MNHNS and CDR2 SASEGT. The germline V and J ends were trimmed by 0 bases and 6 bases, with 12 bases remaining between them. The CDR3 covers 14 residues. CDR3 loop: CASSEAAGKGEQYV. Written as DNA, the CDR3 is TGTGCCAGCAGTGAAGCGGCGGGCAAGGGCGAGCAGTACGTC.

This chain uses TRBV11-1 with TRBJ2-1, with 9 bases that match TRBD2. The CDR3 length is 16 residues. Germline V gives CDR1 SGHAT, CDR2 FQDESV (reference sequence). Trimming removed 5 bases from V and 2 bases from J; junction bases left unmatched: 7. CDR3 bases: TGTGCCAGCAGCCTTCTGGCGGGGGGGACCTACAATGAGCAGTTCTTC. This gives the protein CASSLLAGGTYNEQFF.

The sample holds a few counts of this clonotype. The chain links TRBV25-1 to TRBJ1-1; 7 nucleotides agree with TRBD1. Germline V gene sequence: CDR1 MGHDK, CDR2 SYGVNS. The V segment lost 3 bases and the J segment 4 bases; nucleotides outside the gene matches: 14. CDR3 length: 17 residues. The CDR3 here is CASSDSTSGGWGTEAFF. DNA of the CDR3: TGTGCCAGCAGTGACTCAACCTCAGGGGGTTGGGGCACTGAAGCTTTCTTT.

The chain recombines TRBV19 with TRBJ2-7; 7 bases fit TRBD1. With V trimmed by 6 bases and J by 3 bases, 11 bases remained unmatched. The CDR3 totals 15 residues. Per germline, CDR1 LNHDA and CDR2 SQIVND (reference sequence). DNA of the CDR3: TGTGCCAGTAGCATTACCCGGGACAGCATCTACGAGCAGTACTTC. Translated: CASSITRDSIYEQYF.

At least ten counts were recorded for this clonotype. This chain uses TRBV7-8 with TRBJ2-1; a possible D gene is TRBD1 (6 bases). With 6 bases removed from V and 4 bases from J, the gap between germline ends came to 16 bases. The CDR3 runs 15 residues. Germline V lookup: CDR1 SGHVS, CDR2 FQNEAQ. The CDR3 loop reads CASSLLVGAYNEQFF. CDR3 sequence (DNA): TGTGCCAGCAGTTTGTTGGTGGGGGCATACAATGAGCAGTTCTTC.

In its sample, this clonotype was seen a few times. The rearrangement links TRBV9 to TRBJ2-5; D unresolved. Germline V gene lookup returns CDR1 SGDLS and CDR2 YYNGEE. V was clipped by 2 bases and J by 5 bases, with 10 bases between them. The CDR3 has 13 amino acids. In DNA form, the CDR3 reads TGTGCCAGCAGCGTGGCGAGTAGGGAGACCCAGTACTTC. Protein: CASSVASRETQYF.

This clonotype came up many times. The chain is built from TRBV7-9 and TRBJ1-2; D ambiguous. The CDR3 is made up of 12 amino acids. Germline values: CDR1 SEHNR, CDR2 FQNEAQ (reference sequence). Trimming pared 3 bases from V and 1 base from J, leaving 3 bases between. CDR3 amino acids: CASSFVNYGYTF. The DNA of the CDR3 is TGTGCCAGCAGCTTCGTTAACTATGGCTACACCTTC.

This clonotype was detected a few times. The gene calls are TRBV28 and TRBJ2-7; 9 bases fit TRBD1. The CDR3 runs 13 residues. V lost 7 bases to trimming and J lost 7 bases; unmatched junction nucleotides: 8. The germline V gene has CDR1 MDHEN and CDR2 SYDVKM. The CDR3 region has the DNA TGTGCCAGCACGACAGGGGGTGGCGGTGAGCAGTACGTC. Protein product: CASTTGGGGEQYV.

This clonotype has a count of ten or more. The chain employs TRBV2 and TRBJ1-1, with D maybe TRBD1 (5 bases). The CDR3 sequence is 13 residues long. From germline, CDR1 is SNHLY and CDR2 FYNNEI. V dropped 6 bases and J dropped 11 bases, with 19 bases sitting between them. This chain's CDR3 is CASSALGTGGAFF. For the CDR3, the DNA is TGTGCCAGCAGCGCCCTGGGGACCGGTGGGGCTTTCTTT.

This clonotype came up a few times. The V and J genes are TRBV10-3 and TRBJ2-3, with 8 bases lining up with TRBD2. Losses at the gene ends were 10 bases for V and 4 bases for J; bases not matched to a gene: 16. This CDR3 contains 16 residues. CDR1 ENHRY and CDR2 SYGVKD come from the germline V gene. The CDR3 DNA is TGTGCCACCCAGGGTCCGGGGGGGCGGAACGCAGATACGCAGTATTTT. As protein: CATQGPGGRNADTQYF.

Only a few counts were recorded for this clonotype. The chain joins TRBV5-4 to TRBJ2-3, with 7 bases that match TRBD2. This CDR3 is 15 amino acids long. The V gene end was trimmed by 0 bases and the J gene end by 6 bases; junction bases not matched to a gene: 7. Germline assignment: CDR1 SGHNT and CDR2 YYREEE (reference sequence). The CDR3 reads CASSLGPGGGDTQYF. Here the CDR3 DNA reads TGTGCCAGCAGCTTGGGTCCGGGGGGTGGGGATACGCAGTATTTT. The complete variable domain, with remaining parts taken from reference TRBV5-4 and TRBJ2-3, reads ETGVTQSPTHLIKTRGQQVTLRCSSQSGHNTVSWYQQALGQGPQFIFQYYREEENGRGNFPPRFSGLQFPNYSSELNVNALELDDSALYLCASSLGPGGGDTQYFGPGTRLTVL.

This clonotype was counted at least ten times. This chain links TRBV6-5 with TRBJ1-5, with a possible D match to TRBD1 (6 bases). CDR1 and CDR2 (germline): MNHEY, SVGAGI. The length of the CDR3 is 15 residues. V lost 2 bases to trimming and J lost 6 bases, with 14 bases between them. The chain's CDR3 is CASSYGGRLSQPQHF. In DNA, the CDR3 is TGTGCCAGCAGTTACGGGGGGCGCCTGTCTCAGCCCCAGCATTTT.

In this sample, this clonotype turned up many times. This rearrangement joins TRBV12-3 or TRBV12-4 to TRBJ2-3, with 15 bases identical to TRBD2. V trimming: 5 bases; J trimming: 0 bases; junction bases outside the gene matches: 12. The CDR3 spans 20 residues. The CDR3 region has the DNA TGTGCCAGCAGTCCATGGGGACTAGCGGGGGGAACTACTAGCACAGATACGCAGTATTTT. This codes for CASSPWGLAGGTTSTDTQYF.

J is TRBJ1-5 and V is TRBV20-1; no reliable D call. The CDR3 is made up of 14 amino acids. The germline V gene has CDR1 DFQATT and CDR2 SNEGSKA (reference sequence). Trimming removed 3 bases at V and 0 bases at J, with 9 bases between. CDR3 nucleotide sequence: TGCAGTGCTAGGCGGGGAAATAGCAATCAGCCCCAGCATTTT. This translates into CSARRGNSNQPQHF.

This clonotype has a count of ten or more. This rearrangement joins TRBV3-1 to TRBJ2-1, with 11 bases fitting TRBD2. CDR3 length: 18 residues. In germline, CDR1 is LGHDT, CDR2 YNNKEL (reference sequence). V lost 1 base to trimming and J lost 7 bases; unmatched junction nucleotides: 12. The CDR3 loop reads CASSQGLAGSPGRNEQFF. The DNA for the CDR3 is TGTGCCAGCAGCCAAGGACTAGCGGGGAGCCCCGGTAGGAATGAGCAGTTCTTC.

There are a few counts of this clonotype. The V gene is TRBV7-9, the J gene TRBJ2-1, with a possible D match to TRBD1 (5 bases). Germline assignment: CDR1 SEHNR and CDR2 FQNEAQ (reference sequence). This CDR3 has 16 amino acids. Between the trimmed V and J ends, which lost 5 bases and 2 bases, there was a span of 16 bases. DNA of the CDR3: TGTGCCAGCAGCCTCGATACAGGCTACGCCTACAATGAGCAGTTCTTC. Translation: CASSLDTGYAYNEQFF.

The chain couples TRBV11-2 to TRBJ2-7; D is perhaps TRBD1 or TRBD2 (5 bases each). The CDR3 is 15 residues long. CDR1 and CDR2 from the germline V gene are SGHAT and FQNNGV. Trimming cost V 6 bases and J 1 base, with 16 bases left between them. The chain's CDR3 is CASSRPGTASYEQYF. CDR3 DNA sequence: TGTGCCAGCAGTCGACCAGGGACGGCGTCCTACGAGCAGTACTTC.

At least ten counts were recorded for this clonotype. The J gene is TRBJ2-1, the V gene TRBV5-1, with unresolved D. This CDR3 comprises 14 residues. Trimming removed 0 bases from V and 7 bases from J, with 11 bases in between. Germline V gene lookup returns CDR1 SGHRS and CDR2 YFSETQ. DNA of the CDR3: TGCGCCAGCAGCTTGGAGAGTCCCCGGAATGAGCAGTTCTTC. It translates to CASSLESPRNEQFF.